This T cell receptor beta chain came from a study of CD8+CD57+ T cells in acquired aplastic anemia (dated by TCRdb to the late 2010s). Background for the entire study: DNA extracted from sorted CD4+ and CD8+ cells had a mean of approximately 3 ug, with a range of about 0.18 to 27.4 ug. A CD8+CD57+ expansion meant a frequency higher than the mean frequency seen in healthy subjects. What the study reported, not specific to this receptor: Between patients and healthy controls, no significant difference in CD8+ Simpson's diversity was found (P=0.060). Roughly 31 CD8+ CDR3 sequences were shared between patients and controls but appeared highly expressed in patients and within their immunodominant clones.

Genomic DNA was used as template for profiling of TCR beta VDJ combinations and CDR3 sequences. An Illumina HiSeq 2000 was used for TCR repertoire sequencing. As for how the authors treated the data: TRBV/TRBJ rearrangement plots, CDR3 size and DJ length profiles, and Simpson's diversity index were used to evaluate the repertoires. The immunodominant clone was defined as the most abundant DNA sequence in deep sequencing data. CDR3 amino acid sequences were checked for sharing between subjects and were compared against published repertoires and the VDJdb database. TCRdb itself trimmed the public reads at Q25 with fastp, ran MiXCR and retained productive beta chains. Rows are combined by CDR3 protein, so each entry shows the most common genes and DNA. The V and J calls come from TCRdb's annotation, not from the publication. This sample lists hundreds of thousands of distinct CDR3 sequences; about a third were detected once. 0.8% to 0.85% of the sample rests with the top ten.

Expansion of CD8+CD57+ cells had been shown by flow cytometry in the patients chosen for sequencing. Every patient had a diagnosis of severe acquired aplastic anemia based on International Study of Aplastic Anemia and Agranulocytosis and Camitta criteria. No patient had received any therapy when blood was sampled. In this study, sorted CD4+ and CD8+ T cells from the blood of healthy subjects and of severe aplastic anemia patients had their TCR repertoires deep-sequenced. Patients were enrolled under clinicaltrials.gov protocols 00001620, 01623167, 00001397, 00071045, 00081523 and 00961064 in the USA. Ficoll-Paque density gradient centrifugation was used to isolate peripheral blood mononuclear cells. Before DNA extraction, CD4+ and CD8+ T cells were sorted with FACS or magnetic beads. Points on this clonotype: Its antigen is unknown. In this CDR3 the conserved last residue, phenylalanine or tryptophan, is missing, so a read error is likely.

V is pared back by 2 bases and J by 1 base, with 5 bases lying between the germline termini. Taken from the germline V gene, the CDR1 and CDR2 loops are SNHLY and FYNNEI. The CDR3 totals 13 residues, both ends included. The CDR3 DNA has 39 bases and is translated from base 1. This sequence was found in a human donor with aplastic anemia. The rearrangement combines TRBV2 with TRBJ1-1, with the D segment identity uncertain. The source material was sorted CD4+, CD8+, or CD8+CD57+ T cells (not recorded which) from PBMCs. The DNA sequence is as follows: TGTGCCAGCAGTGAACGTGCGAACACTGAAGCTTTCGTT. Its amino acids are CASSERANTEAFV.